The rows below give T cell receptor beta chains drawn from one sample of a study of shared T cell receptors in the human thymus. TCRdb keeps only in-frame clones here, not all; method: immunoSEQ multiplex PCR. The top ten clones hold 0.015% to 0.025% of a sample with some 400,000 clones, around 95% of them seen once. Sequencing was performed on thymocytes. The receptors were sampled from a human donor. CDR3s include the opening cysteine and the closing phenylalanine or tryptophan. Fields, in order: clone size, D gene, V gene, J gene, CDR3 DNA, CDR3 protein. A D gene is named only where the DNA matches it firmly. Clone size appears in some rows only: once, few, many, or a class for an expanded clone.

>.|TRBD1|TRBV7-2|TRBJ2-1
TGTGCCAGCAGCCAGACCACTGACAGGGAAAATGAGCAGTTCTTC
CASSQTTDRENEQFF
>.|.|TRBV19|TRBJ1-1
TGTGCCAGTACCGTCGGACTCATAAGGAACACTGAAGCTTTCTTT
CASTVGLIRNTEAFF
>.|TRBD2|TRBV7-8|TRBJ2-2
TGTGCCAGCAGAGGGACTAGTGCCGGGGAGCTGTTTTTT
CASRGTSAGELFF
>once|TRBD2|TRBV28|TRBJ2-1
TGTGCCAGCAGCCGCCTAGCGGGTGACCGCAATGAGCAGTTCTTC
CASSRLAGDRNEQFF
>.|.|TRBV5-1|TRBJ1-5
TGCGCCAGCAGCTTGGGGGACGACAGAAGCAATCAGCCCCAGCATTTT
CASSLGDDRSNQPQHF
>.|.|TRBV28|TRBJ2-4
TGTGCCAGCAGCTTTCCGGACATTCGCAACATTCAGTACTTC
CASSFPDIRNIQYF
>.|TRBD2|TRBV6-5|TRBJ2-7
TGTGCCAGCAGTTACTCCGGACTAGCGGGATCAAAAGAGCAGTACTTC
CASSYSGLAGSKEQYF
>.|.|TRBV4-1|TRBJ1-1
TGCGCCAGCAGCCCGGGACACTACAACACTGAAGCTTTCTTT
CASSPGHYNTEAFF
>.|.|TRBV28|TRBJ2-1
TGTGCCAGCAGGCACGTCTCCTACAATGAGCAGTTCTTC
CASRHVSYNEQFF
>once|TRBD2|TRBV11-3|TRBJ2-3
TGTGCCAGCAGCTCGACTAGCGGGAGGGCAGATACGCAGTATTTT
CASSSTSGRADTQYF
>.|TRBD2|TRBV19|TRBJ2-2
TGTGCCAGTAGCAAACCCGGACTAGCGGGAGGGCCTCCCGGGGAGCTGTTTTTT
CASSKPGLAGGPPGELFF
>.|.|TRBV5-4|TRBJ2-7
TGTGCCAGCAGCTTGGCCGAGGTAACAGTTACCACGAGCTCCTACGAGCAGTACTTC
CASSLAEVTVTTSSYEQYF
>once|.|TRBV10-2|TRBJ1-4
TGCGCCAGCAGTGATCTGCCTATTATTGCAACTAATGAAAAACTGTTTTTT
CASSDLPIIATNEKLFF
>.|.|TRBV27|TRBJ2-1
TGTGCCAGCAGTTCTAGTCAGATACAATACAATGAGCAGTTCTTC
CASSSSQIQYNEQFF
>.|.|TRBV27|TRBJ1-2
TGTGCCAGCAGTTCCCTCCCAGGGATTCGGAGCTACACCTTC
CASSSLPGIRSYTF
>.|TRBD2|TRBV18|TRBJ2-1
TGTGCCAGCTCACCGACTAGCGGGGCGGGCAATGAGCAGTTCTTC
CASSPTSGAGNEQFF
>.|.|TRBV29-1|TRBJ1-1
TGCAGCGTTCTCATTGTGGGGTCTCGAGCCACTGAAGCTTTCTTT
CSVLIVGSRATEAFF
>.|TRBD2|TRBV19|TRBJ2-3
TGTGCCAGTAGTAGCCTAGCGGAACATTACACAGATACGCAGTATTTT
CASSSLAEHYTDTQYF
>.|TRBD1|TRBV6-6|TRBJ2-7
TGTGCCAGCAGCTCTAGACAGGGGGCTCGGTACGAGCAGTACTTC
CASSSRQGARYEQYF
>once|.|TRBV11-2|TRBJ1-2
TGTGCCAGCACCGTTCCCCAGGGGCCCCAGGTAGTGCGCTTC
CASTVPQGPQVVRF
>.|TRBD1|TRBV30|TRBJ2-7
TGTGCCTGGAGTGTTAAGGGAACCCGGGACAGAAACTCCTACGAGCAGTACTTC
CAWSVKGTRDRNSYEQYF
>.|TRBD1|TRBV29-1|TRBJ2-7
TGCAGCGTAGTTGGGGGATGGGGGACAGGCTCCTACGAGCAGTACTTC
CSVVGGWGTGSYEQYF
>.|.|TRBV4-1|TRBJ1-2
TGCGCCAGCAGCCAAGGGGCAGGGGTCGGCGGCTACACCTTC
CASSQGAGVGGYTF
>.|.|TRBV6-1|TRBJ1-3
TGTGCCAGCAGGGGTTCTGGAAACACCATATATTTT
CASRGSGNTIYF
>few|TRBD1|TRBV28|TRBJ1-2
TGTGCCAGCAGTTTTAGCGGGACAGGGGGCCTCGGCTACACCTTC
CASSFSGTGGLGYTF
>.|.|TRBV5-1|TRBJ2-7
TGCGCCAGCAGCTTGGCCGGAACCTCCTACGAGCAGTACTTC
CASSLAGTSYEQYF
>.|.|TRBV19|TRBJ2-5
TGTGCCAGTAGTATATTTGGCAGGGTGGACGAGACCCAGTACTTC
CASSIFGRVDETQYF